Included here is one TCR beta chain sequence, with context. Libraries were prepared by immunoSEQ multiplex PCR; TCRdb keeps only in-frame clonotypes and omits some of them. Altogether roughly 150,000 clones are present, roughly 85% being singletons, with the ten largest covering less than 5.5%. This entry belongs to a study of blood T cell repertoires in COVID-19. The ends lost 2 bases at V and 5 bases at J; junction bases unmatched: 4. Germline V lookup: CDR1 SGDLS, CDR2 YYNGEE. This CDR3 comprises 14 residues. The sequenced material came from peripheral blood. The chain is built from TRBV9 and TRBJ2-7, with 10 bases lining up with TRBD2. This receptor was identified in a human donor in a cohort sampled during active COVID-19. The CDR3 coding sequence is TGTGCCAGCAGCGTCGCTAGCGGGAGCGACGAGCAGTACTTC. Residues: CASSVASGSDEQYF.